The T cell receptor beta chain described here comes from a study of blood T cell repertoires in COVID-19. Profiling relied on immunoSEQ multiplex PCR, and the TCRdb table lists in-frame clones only, not all of them. The data hold roughly 400,000 clones, with about 90% observed a single time. CDR3 size: 13 residues. V was trimmed by 3 bases and J by 7 bases, leaving 10 bases between them. Germline CDR1 reads SNHLY; CDR2 reads FYNNEI. Sequenced sample: PBMCs or T cells enriched from blood (not recorded which). The TCR was taken from a man in his late teens or twenties who had recovered from COVID-19. The gene calls are TRBV2 and TRBJ1-5, with D hard to call. In nucleotides, the CDR3 is TGTGCCAGCAGTGATGAGCGGGAGCAGCCCCAGCATTTT. It translates to CASSDEREQPQHF.